Below, 26 T cell receptor beta chains from the same sample are listed, as sequenced in a study of T cells in Graves' hyperthyroidism and ophthalmopathy. Using RNA transcripts as the source, TCR beta CDR3 regions were amplified. The TCR CDR3 was amplified in a first-round RT-PCR using the HTBI primer set. TCRdb re-called the multiplex PCR reads with MiXCR, one entry per CDR3 protein. Of some 210,000 distinct CDR3 sequences detected, approximately 17% appear once; the ten largest clones hold 50%. Input material: blood. The source is a man between 45 and 60 years old with Graves' hyperthyroidism.

The chain employs TRBV7-8 and TRBJ2-1; 10 bases agree with TRBD2. Germline trimming cut 1 base from V and 0 bases from J; bases unmatched to any gene: 6. Germline V lookup: CDR1 SGHVS, CDR2 FQNEAQ. The CDR3 contains 18 residues. The CDR3: CASSLEASGGHSYNEQFF. CDR3 sequence (DNA): TGTGCCAGCAGCTTAGAGGCTAGCGGGGGCCACTCCTACAATGAGCAGTTCTTC.

V gene TRBV6-1 combines with J gene TRBJ2-2; 9 bases align to TRBD1. Germline V gene data show CDR1 as MNHNS and CDR2 as SASEGT. The CDR3 contains 15 residues. The trim removed 6 bases at V and 9 bases at J, leaving 11 bases unmatched. For the CDR3, the DNA is TGTGCCAGCAGCCGTCCCGGGACAGGGTCCTGGGAGCTGTTTTTT. Its translation is CASSRPGTGSWELFF.

The V gene is TRBV27, the J gene TRBJ1-1, with 8 bases fitting TRBD1. CDR1 is MNHEY and CDR2 is SMNVEV in the germline V gene (reference sequence). This CDR3 is built from 14 residues. The V and J ends lost 4 bases and 0 bases, in that order; junction bases with no gene match: 1. The CDR3 reads CASSWTGMNTEAFF. DNA for the CDR3: TGTGCCAGCAGTTGGACAGGGATGAACACTGAAGCTTTCTTT.

This clonotype was observed a handful of times. The rearrangement uses TRBV14 and TRBJ2-6; tentative D call: TRBD2 (5 bases). CDR1 and CDR2 (germline): SGHDN, FVKESK. V was cut by 5 bases and J by 1 base, with 9 bases left in between. The CDR3 is 15 residues long. The CDR3 DNA sequence: TGTGCCAGCAGCGTCTCGGGGTCTGGGGCCAACGTCCTGACTTTC. It yields the protein CASSVSGSGANVLTF.

The rearrangement links TRBV6-1 to TRBJ2-3; 13 bases fit TRBD2. Germline CDR1 reads MNHNS; CDR2 reads SASEGT. With V trimmed by 7 bases and J by 9 bases, 7 bases remained unmatched. The CDR3 runs 14 residues. The CDR3 protein is CASTGLAGVDTQYF. The DNA of the CDR3 is TGTGCCAGCACCGGACTAGCGGGAGTTGACACGCAGTATTTT.

The chain uses TRBV5-1 and TRBJ2-5; TRBD2 aligns across 8 bases. Per germline, CDR1 SGHRS and CDR2 YFSETQ. CDR3 length equals 15 residues. V lost 3 bases to trimming and J lost 5 bases; unmatched junction nucleotides: 9. Written as DNA, the CDR3 is TGCGCCAGCAGCTGGGACGGGAGGGCCCCGGAGACCCAGTACTTC. It translates to CASSWDGRAPETQYF. Complete variable domain (other parts from reference TRBV5-1 and TRBJ2-5): KAGVTQTPRYLIKTRGQQVTLSCSPISGHRSVSWYQQTPGQGLQFLFEYFSETQRNKGNFPGRFSGRQFSNSRSEMNVSTLELGDSALYLCASSWDGRAPETQYFGPGTRLLVL.

This chain links TRBV30 with TRBJ2-5; the D gene could be TRBD1 or TRBD2 (5 bases each). Germline CDR1 and CDR2: GTSNPN and SVGIG (reference sequence). The CDR3 runs to 10 residues. With 3 bases removed from V and 7 bases from J, the gap between germline ends came to 6 bases. The CDR3 DNA follows: TGTGCCTGGAGCGGGGCGACCCAGTACTTC. It is translated as CAWSGATQYF.

This chain links TRBV2 with TRBJ2-2; D remains ambiguous. In germline, CDR1 is SNHLY, CDR2 FYNNEI. V shed 8 bases and J shed 6 bases, with 10 bases lying between them. The CDR3 consists of 12 residues. The CDR3 sequence: CASVTGPGELFF. CDR3 sequence (DNA): TGTGCCAGCGTCACGGGCCCCGGGGAGCTGTTTTTT. The whole variable domain, remainder taken from reference TRBV2 and TRBJ2-2, is EPEVTQTPSHQVTQMGQEVILRCVPISNHLYFYWYRQILGQKVEFLVSFYNNEISEKSEIFDDQFSVERPDGSNFTLKIRSTKLEDSAMYFCASVTGPGELFFGEGSRLTVL.

This clonotype was observed at least ten times. The DNA for the CDR3 is TGTGCCACCAGTGATCCCTCCAAGAGCACAGATACGCAGTATTTT. The encoded protein is CATSDPSKSTDTQYF. The V and J genes are TRBV24-1 and TRBJ2-3; D ambiguous. In germline, CDR1 is KGHDR, CDR2 SFDVKD. The V and J ends lost 3 bases and 0 bases respectively, with 9 bases between them. This CDR3 spans 15 amino acids.

At least ten counts were recorded for this clonotype. J is TRBJ1-2 and V is TRBV30, with D maybe TRBD1 (5 bases). The CDR3 spans 12 residues. Germline lookup yields CDR1 GTSNPN and CDR2 SVGIG (reference sequence). Trimming removed 3 bases from V and 4 bases from J, with 9 bases in between. This CDR3 is CAWRGTSYGYTF. The CDR3 bases are TGTGCCTGGAGGGGGACCAGCTATGGCTACACCTTC.

The chain links TRBV27 to TRBJ1-4; no clear D. This CDR3 is built from 13 residues. From germline, CDR1 is MNHEY and CDR2 SMNVEV (reference sequence). Trimming cost V 8 bases and J 0 bases, with 7 bases left between them. The CDR3 is CASFAATNEKLFF. DNA for the CDR3: TGTGCCAGCTTCGCTGCAACTAATGAAAAACTGTTTTTT.

Of note for this clonotype: Possible read error: a much larger clone is one base away. The chain combines TRBV12-3 or TRBV12-4 with TRBJ2-5; a weak D match, TRBD1 (6 bases). V lost 1 base to trimming and J lost 5 bases, with 14 bases between them. The CDR3 is 15 amino acids. The CDR3 DNA follows: TGTGCCAGCAGTTTAGGTCTCCAGGGGTGGGAGACCCAGTACTTC. It yields the protein CASSLGLQGWETQYF.

There are many counts of this clonotype. This chain joins TRBV18 and TRBJ2-3; 13 bases are shared with TRBD2. The CDR3 has 15 residues. Germline V gene data show CDR1 as KGHSH and CDR2 as LQKENI. V was pared by 6 bases and J by 2 bases, with 2 bases of the junction left unmatched. CDR3 residues: CASSGTSGTTDTQYF. CDR3 bases: TGTGCCAGCTCGGGGACTAGCGGGACCACAGATACGCAGTATTTT.

The rearrangement joins TRBV7-9 to TRBJ1-1; D is uncertain. Germline assignment: CDR1 SEHNR and CDR2 FQNEAQ (reference sequence). The CDR3 contains 14 residues. V was cut by 1 base and J by 4 bases, with 10 bases left in between. CDR3 nucleotide sequence: TGTGCCAGCAGCTTAGGTTTGGGTAGCACTGAAGCTTTCTTT. Translated: CASSLGLGSTEAFF. Drawing the rest from reference TRBV7-9 and TRBJ1-1, the complete variable domain is DTGVSQNPRHKITKRGQNVTFRCDPISEHNRLYWYRQTLGQGPEFLTYFQNEAQLEKSRLLSDRFSAERPKGSFSTLEIQRTEQGDSAMYLCASSLGLGSTEAFFGQGTRLTVV.

This clonotype has only a few counts. The chain joins TRBV28 to TRBJ2-7; 10 bases are shared with TRBD2. This CDR3 has 16 amino acids. Germline CDR1 is MDHEN and CDR2 is SYDVKM. The V gene end was trimmed by 3 bases and the J gene end by 4 bases; junction bases not matched to a gene: 9. The CDR3: CASSFSGRAKRYEQYF. The CDR3 nucleotides read TGTGCCAGCAGTTTCAGCGGGAGGGCCAAGAGATACGAGCAGTACTTC.

Ten or more counts support this clonotype. The chain couples TRBV27 to TRBJ2-3; TRBD1 agrees at 9 bases. Per germline, CDR1 MNHEY and CDR2 SMNVEV (reference sequence). Trimming at V came to 9 bases and at J to 5 bases, leaving 6 bases not matched to a gene. CDR3 size: 13 residues. The CDR3 spells CASRTGALDTQYF. CDR3 DNA sequence: TGTGCCAGTAGGACAGGGGCTTTAGATACGCAGTATTTT.

The V call is TRBV27, the J call TRBJ2-2; 14 bases fit TRBD2. The trim removed 4 bases at V and 0 bases at J, leaving 7 bases unmatched. The CDR3 length is 19 residues. CDR1 MNHEY and CDR2 SMNVEV come from the germline V gene (reference sequence). CDR3: CASSYVGLAGVTNTGELFF. The DNA for the CDR3 is TGTGCCAGCAGTTATGTGGGACTAGCGGGAGTGACGAACACCGGGGAGCTGTTTTTT.

This clonotype was seen at least ten times. The chain carries TRBV12-3 or TRBV12-4 and TRBJ2-1; D not certain. The CDR3 runs 15 residues. Trimming removed 2 bases from V and 0 bases from J, with 8 bases in between. DNA for the CDR3: TGTGCCAGCAGTTTAACAAGTACCTCCTACAATGAGCAGTTCTTC. This encodes CASSLTSTSYNEQFF.

This clonotype was counted between two and nine times. The rearrangement joins TRBV7-3 to TRBJ1-2, with D unresolved. Trimming took off 2 bases at V and 0 bases at J, with 10 bases between the two ends. Looked up from germline, CDR1 is SGHTA and CDR2 is FQGTGA. The CDR3 sequence is 15 residues long. The CDR3 DNA reads TGTGCCAGCAGCTTACGAGGGCCCACTAACTATGGCTACACCTTC. Protein sequence: CASSLRGPTNYGYTF.

This clonotype was recorded many times. The CDR3 loop reads CSARSGVDQPQHF. The CDR3 nucleotides are TGCAGTGCTAGAAGCGGGGTCGATCAGCCCCAGCATTTT. This rearrangement joins TRBV20-1 to TRBJ1-5; D is uncertain. The CDR3 covers 13 residues. Germline lookup yields CDR1 DFQATT and CDR2 SNEGSKA (reference sequence). Trimming stripped 2 bases from V and 5 bases from J, with 10 bases between.

This clonotype was picked up a small number of times. The rearrangement joins TRBV7-2 to TRBJ2-7, with 15 bases that match TRBD2. Germline V gene data show CDR1 as SGHTA and CDR2 as FQGNSA. The CDR3 contains 19 residues. Trimming at V came to 3 bases and at J to 2 bases, leaving 11 bases not matched to a gene. The CDR3 region has the DNA TGTGCCAGCAGCTTTGGACTAGCGGGAGGGCCGGTTCCCACCTACGAGCAGTACTTC. This encodes CASSFGLAGGPVPTYEQYF.

This clonotype has a handful of counts. This sequence joins TRBV19 and TRBJ2-5; 9 bases map to TRBD1. After removal of 5 bases from V and 5 bases from J, the junction contained 6 bases not matched to a gene. The CDR3 has 14 amino acids. CDR1 is LNHDA and CDR2 is SQIVND in the germline V gene (reference sequence). The CDR3 bases are TGTGCCAGTAGTGACACAGGGGGCCGTGAGACCCAGTACTTC. Its protein is CASSDTGGRETQYF. The full variable domain, its missing parts supplied by reference TRBV19 and TRBJ2-5, is DGGITQSPKYLFRKEGQNVTLSCEQNLNHDAMYWYRQDPGQGLRLIYYSQIVNDFQKGDIAEGYSVSREKKESFPLTVTSAQKNPTAFYLCASSDTGGRETQYFGPGTRLLVL.

CDR3 residues: CSARDWQPESQPQHF. CDR3 coding DNA: TGCAGTGCTAGAGATTGGCAGCCGGAGTCGCAGCCCCAGCATTTT. The J gene is TRBJ1-5, the V gene TRBV20-1; D is unresolved. The CDR3 is 15 amino acids. Between the trimmed V and J ends, which lost 0 bases and 7 bases, there was a span of 16 bases. Germline CDR1 DFQATT, CDR2 SNEGSKA (reference sequence).

At least ten counts were recorded for this clonotype. The chain employs TRBV28 and TRBJ2-7; TRBD1 matches 8 bases. Germline V CDR1 and CDR2: MDHEN, SYDVKM. V lost 7 bases to trimming and J lost 6 bases; unmatched junction nucleotides: 11. The CDR3 runs 14 residues. CDR3 sequence: CASTPWAGGGEQYF. The CDR3 DNA reads as TGTGCCAGCACCCCCTGGGCAGGGGGCGGCGAGCAGTACTTC. Combining the CDR3 with reference TRBV28 and TRBJ2-7 gives the whole variable domain DVKVTQSSRYLVKRTGEKVFLECVQDMDHENMFWYRQDPGLGLRLIYFSYDVKMKEKGDIPEGYSVSREKKERFSLILESASTNQTSMYLCASTPWAGGGEQYFGPGTRLTVT.

This clonotype was seen repeatedly, ten times or more. V usage is TRBV28 and J usage is TRBJ2-3; 10 nucleotides match TRBD1. Trimming took 3 bases from V and 3 from J; bases not matched to a gene: 3. Germline values: CDR1 MDHEN, CDR2 SYDVKM. The CDR3 has 15 amino acids. In nucleotides, the CDR3 is TGTGCCAGCAGTTTGGGACAGGGGATAACAGATACGCAGTATTTT. Amino acids: CASSLGQGITDTQYF.

This clonotype was seen a handful of times. The chain combines TRBV27 with TRBJ2-2; tentatively, D is TRBD1 (6 bases). CDR1 is MNHEY, CDR2 SMNVEV, per germline (reference sequence). V lost 7 bases and J 0 bases, leaving 12 bases between the germline ends. There are 15 residues in the CDR3. Here the CDR3 reads CASTRGIPNTGELFF. The CDR3 DNA sequence: TGTGCCAGCACTAGGGGGATTCCGAACACCGGGGAGCTGTTTTTT.